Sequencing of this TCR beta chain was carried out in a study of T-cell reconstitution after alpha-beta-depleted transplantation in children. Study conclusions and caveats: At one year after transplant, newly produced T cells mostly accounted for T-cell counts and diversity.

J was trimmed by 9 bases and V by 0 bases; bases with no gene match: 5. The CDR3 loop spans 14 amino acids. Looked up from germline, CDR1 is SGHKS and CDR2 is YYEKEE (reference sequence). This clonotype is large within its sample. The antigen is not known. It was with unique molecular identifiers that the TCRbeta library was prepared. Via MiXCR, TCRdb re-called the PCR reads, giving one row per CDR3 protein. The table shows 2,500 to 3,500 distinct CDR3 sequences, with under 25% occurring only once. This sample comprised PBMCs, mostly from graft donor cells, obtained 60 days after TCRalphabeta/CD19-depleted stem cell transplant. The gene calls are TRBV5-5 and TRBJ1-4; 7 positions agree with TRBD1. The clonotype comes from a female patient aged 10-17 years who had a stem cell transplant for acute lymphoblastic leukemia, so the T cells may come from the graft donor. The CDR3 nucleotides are TGTGCCAGCAGCTTGGATATGGGACAGCAAAAACTGTTTTTT. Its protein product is CASSLDMGQQKLFF.